This T cell receptor beta chain was sequenced in a study of response to subunit inactivated influenza vaccine. The germline V gene has CDR1 MGHRA and CDR2 YSYEKL. The CDR3 is 16 residues long. Between the trimmed V and J ends, which lost 1 base and 4 bases, there was a span of 16 bases. As concerns this clonotype: Its antigen is unknown.

TCRdb reprocessed the RT-PCR reads with MiXCR, giving one entry per CDR3 protein. The sample has over 400,000 distinct CDR3 sequences, 10% to 15% seen once; the top ten hold around 13%. Findings and limits, study-wide: Each seasonal influenza vaccination, the authors suggested, recruits few new T cells.

The sequenced sample was PBMCs from blood, obtained roughly 46 days after vaccination. This clonotype was sampled from a man aged 50 to 60 who received an inactivated influenza vaccine. This chain connects TRBV4-1 to TRBJ2-5, with D perhaps given as TRBD1 or TRBD2 (6 bases each). The CDR3 reads CASSQVGGGIIETQYF. In DNA, the CDR3 is TGCGCCAGCAGCCAAGTAGGAGGGGGGATCATAGAGACCCAGTACTTC.